These T cell receptor beta chains were read from a single sample in a study of PD-L1 blockade in urothelial cancer. Using immunoSEQ multiplex PCR, the repertoire was profiled, and TCRdb retains in-frame clones only, with some absent. The sample has approximately 70,000 clones; 84% are singletons. The sample was PBMCs, taken around atezolizumab (anti-PD-L1) treatment. The receptors here all came from a woman in her 70s with urothelial cancer. Each CDR3 is given with its conserved first and last residue. The order of the fields is V gene, CDR3 protein.

>TRBV4-3
CASSPRLAGGLNIQYF
>TRBV5-1
CASSFSGSETQYF
>TRBV29-1
CSGWDRGDTEAFF
>TRBV6-1
CASSPRVTGSYGYTF
>TRBV28
CASSQRDRDNYGYTF
>TRBV6-5
CASSSPGSTNEKLFF
>TRBV7-8
CASRFTGGAAGELFF
>TRBV27
CASRNRQGAETQYF
>TRBV7-2
CASSLAGQGAIGYTF
>TRBV30
CAWSVGLAGAWETQYF
>TRBV9
CASSVAPPGRGVTGELFF
>TRBV10-2
CASRHSGGFTDTQYF
>TRBV28
CASSLRASGRDEQFF
>TRBV5-1
CASSLVPGGYNEQFF